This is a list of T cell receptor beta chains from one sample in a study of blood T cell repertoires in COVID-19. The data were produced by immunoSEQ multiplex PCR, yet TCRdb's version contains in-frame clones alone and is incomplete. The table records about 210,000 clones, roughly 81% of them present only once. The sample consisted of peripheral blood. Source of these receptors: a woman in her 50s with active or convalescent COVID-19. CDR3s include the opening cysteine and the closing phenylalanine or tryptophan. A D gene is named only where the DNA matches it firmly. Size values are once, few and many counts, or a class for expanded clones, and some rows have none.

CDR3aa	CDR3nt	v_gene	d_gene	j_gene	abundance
CASNQGGAGTEAFF	TGTGCCAGTAACCAAGGGGGCGCGGGCACTGAAGCTTTCTTT	TRBV19	TRBD1	TRBJ1-1	-
CASSVTPGGGSPLHF	TGTGCCAGCAGCGTCACTCCTGGAGGAGGGTCACCCCTCCACTTT	TRBV9	-	TRBJ1-6	many
CASSLYSGANVLTF	TGCGCCAGCAGCCTATACTCTGGGGCCAACGTCCTGACTTTC	TRBV5-1	-	TRBJ2-6	-
CASSFGGTTYTEAFF	TGTGCCAGCAGTTTTGGGGGGACTACCTACACTGAAGCTTTCTTT	TRBV28	-	TRBJ1-1	-
CASSSTGGSNQPQHF	TGTGCCAGCAGTTCTACAGGGGGCAGCAATCAGCCCCAGCATTTT	TRBV27	TRBD1	TRBJ1-5	-
CASSWASGETQYF	TGTGCCAGCAGCTGGGCTAGCGGGGAGACCCAGTACTTC	TRBV7-9	TRBD2	TRBJ2-5	-
CASSRQGSNTGELFF	TGTGCCAGCAGCCGACAGGGATCGAACACCGGGGAGCTGTTTTTT	TRBV9	TRBD1	TRBJ2-2	-
CASSRTGDQPQHF	TGCGCCAGCAGCCGGACAGGGGATCAGCCCCAGCATTTT	TRBV5-1	TRBD1	TRBJ1-5	few
CASSLAGGEAIYF	TGTGCCAGCAGCTTGGCGGGAGGGGAGGCCATATATTTT	TRBV5-6	-	TRBJ1-3	-
CASVAGDTQYF	TGTGCCAGCGTCGCGGGCGATACGCAGTATTTT	TRBV19	-	TRBJ2-3	-
CSVETGGNTGELFF	TGCAGCGTTGAGACGGGGGGCAACACCGGGGAGCTGTTTTTT	TRBV29-1	-	TRBJ2-2	-
CASSERTARVSGNTIYF	TGCGCCAGCAGCGAAAGGACGGCGAGGGTCTCTGGAAACACCATATATTTT	TRBV5-1	-	TRBJ1-3	-
CASSQDTGALHF	TGTGCCAGCAGCCAAGATACAGGGGCCCTCCACTTT	TRBV3-1/TRBV3-2	TRBD1	TRBJ1-6	-
CATSDPDGGHYGYTF	TGTGCCACCAGTGACCCCGACGGGGGGCACTATGGCTACACCTTC	TRBV24-1	-	TRBJ1-2	once
CASSSPGLYEQFF	TGTGCCAGCAGCTCCCCCGGACTATATGAGCAGTTCTTC	TRBV7-2	-	TRBJ2-1	-
CASTPIRGSTDTQYF	TGCGCCAGCACACCGATTAGGGGGAGCACAGATACGCAGTATTTT	TRBV5-1	-	TRBJ2-3	many
CASSIGQGSGIRNTIYF	TGTGCCAGCAGCATAGGACAGGGGTCCGGAATTCGAAACACCATATATTTT	TRBV5-4	TRBD1	TRBJ1-3	once
CTSSPPAYRGTNQPQHF	TGCACCAGCAGCCCGCCGGCCTACAGGGGGACCAATCAGCCCCAGCATTTT	TRBV1	-	TRBJ1-5	-
CATSDETGTNEQYF	TGTGCCACCAGTGATGAAACAGGGACGAACGAGCAGTACTTC	TRBV24-1	-	TRBJ2-7	-
CASSVAQGEGNTIYF	TGTGCCAGCAGCGTAGCCCAGGGGGAGGGAAACACCATATATTTT	TRBV9	TRBD1	TRBJ1-3	-
CATSDTYNSPLHF	TGTGCCACCTCGGACACCTATAATTCACCCCTCCACTTT	TRBV6-5	-	TRBJ1-6	-
CSASRRLNTEAFF	TGCAGTGCTAGTCGGCGGTTGAACACTGAAGCTTTCTTT	TRBV20-1	-	TRBJ1-1	-
CAISESHRDRGGYTF	TGTGCCATCAGTGAGTCGCACAGGGATAGGGGTGGCTACACCTTC	TRBV10-3	-	TRBJ1-2	-
CASSLVDSSYEQYF	TGTGCCAGCAGCTTAGTTGACAGCTCCTACGAGCAGTACTTC	TRBV7-2	-	TRBJ2-7	-
CASSGTGGYQPQHF	TGTGCCAGCAGTGGGACAGGCGGGTATCAGCCCCAGCATTTT	TRBV2	TRBD1	TRBJ1-5	once
CASSLEWGGPRETQYF	TGTGCCAGCAGCTTAGAGTGGGGGGGCCCCCGGGAGACCCAGTACTTC	TRBV7-2	-	TRBJ2-5	-
CASMWGGATKNIQYF	TGTGCCAGCATGTGGGGGGGGGCCACCAAAAACATTCAGTACTTC	TRBV6-4	-	TRBJ2-4	-
CASSLTGTAQETQYF	TGTGCCAGCTCACTAACGGGGACAGCCCAAGAGACCCAGTACTTC	TRBV18	TRBD1	TRBJ2-5	-
CASSPDTGGTTSPLHF	TGTGCCAGCAGCCCGGATACAGGGGGCACGACATCACCCCTCCACTTT	TRBV5-6	TRBD1	TRBJ1-6	few
CASSRRTGKTGELFF	TGTGCCAGCAGCCGGCGGACAGGGAAAACCGGGGAGCTGTTTTTT	TRBV7-2	TRBD1	TRBJ2-2	-
CASSFQGADTQYF	TGTGCCAGCAGCTTTCAGGGGGCAGATACGCAGTATTTT	TRBV5-4	TRBD1	TRBJ2-3	-
CASRASGDGYTF	TGTGCCAGCAGAGCCTCAGGGGATGGCTACACCTTC	TRBV2	-	TRBJ1-2	-
CASSPAHAGQGFMYTEAFF	TGTGCCAGCAGCCCAGCCCACGCGGGACAGGGGTTCATGTACACTGAAGCTTTCTTT	TRBV5-6	TRBD1	TRBJ1-1	-
CASSFRPGTGEAKLFF	TGTGCCAGCAGCTTTAGACCCGGGACAGGGGAGGCAAAACTGTTTTTT	TRBV7-9	TRBD1	TRBJ1-4	-
CASSLEGGGELFF	TGTGCCAGCAGCTTAGAAGGCGGCGGGGAGCTGTTTTTT	TRBV7-7	-	TRBJ2-2	-
CASTVSGQDNEKLFF	TGTGCCAGCACCGTATCCGGACAGGACAATGAAAAACTGTTTTTT	TRBV6-5	TRBD1	TRBJ1-4	-
CASTPFGVGETQYF	TGTGCCAGCACACCTTTCGGGGTAGGAGAGACCCAGTACTTC	TRBV3-1/TRBV3-2	-	TRBJ2-5	-
CASRGTSTDTQYF	TGTGCCAGCAGGGGCACTAGCACAGATACGCAGTATTTT	TRBV6-5	-	TRBJ2-3	-
CASSDGGGYTF	TGTGCCAGCAGCGACGGCGGAGGCTACACCTTC	TRBV9	-	TRBJ1-2	-
CARRAYGYTF	TGTGCCCGAAGGGCTTATGGCTACACCTTC	TRBV5-3	-	TRBJ1-2	-